This TCR beta chain was observed in a study of beta chain features in type 1 diabetes. General study points: The naive, central memory and Treg TCRB repertoires showed an apparent similarity that was greater among patients than among healthy donors.

The CDR3 runs to 13 residues. V dropped 5 bases and J dropped 6; count of bases not matched to a gene: 6. Germline CDR1 is MDHEN and CDR2 is SYDVKM. Concerning this clone itself: No antigen is known for it.

Reverse transcribing all isolated RNA meant expressed TCRB transcripts were sequenced. Only in-frame clones appear in the TCRdb table, and some are missing; sequencing was by immunoSEQ multiplex PCR. In the table there are hundreds of thousands of clones, about 12% of which are singletons. CD45RO/CCR7/CD25/CD127/CD95/CD27 separated CD4+ naive, central memory, regulatory and stem cell-like memory cells by sorting. Sequenced sample: naive CD4+ T cells from blood. The clonotype was recovered from a man aged 18 to 29 in good health. The chain couples TRBV28 to TRBJ2-7; 8 bases are a match to TRBD1. The CDR3 reads CASSAGQGGEQYF. For the CDR3, the DNA is TGTGCCAGCAGTGCCGGACAGGGCGGCGAGCAGTACTTC.